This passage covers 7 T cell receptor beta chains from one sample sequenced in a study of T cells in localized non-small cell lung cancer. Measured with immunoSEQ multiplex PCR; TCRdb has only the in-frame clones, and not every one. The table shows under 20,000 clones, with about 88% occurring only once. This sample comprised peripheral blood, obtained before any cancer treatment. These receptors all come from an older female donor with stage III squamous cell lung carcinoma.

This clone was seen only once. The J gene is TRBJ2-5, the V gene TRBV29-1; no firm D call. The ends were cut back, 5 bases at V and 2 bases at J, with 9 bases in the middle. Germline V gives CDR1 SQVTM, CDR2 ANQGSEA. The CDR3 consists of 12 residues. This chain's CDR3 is CSVFSVQETQYF. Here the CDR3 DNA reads TGCAGCGTTTTCTCTGTTCAAGAGACCCAGTACTTC.

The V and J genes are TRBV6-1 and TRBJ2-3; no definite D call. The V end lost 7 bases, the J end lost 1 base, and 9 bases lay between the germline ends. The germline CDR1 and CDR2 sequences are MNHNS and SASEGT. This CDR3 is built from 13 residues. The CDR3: CASNNPRTDTQYF. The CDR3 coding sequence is TGTGCCAGCAATAACCCCCGCACAGATACGCAGTATTTT.

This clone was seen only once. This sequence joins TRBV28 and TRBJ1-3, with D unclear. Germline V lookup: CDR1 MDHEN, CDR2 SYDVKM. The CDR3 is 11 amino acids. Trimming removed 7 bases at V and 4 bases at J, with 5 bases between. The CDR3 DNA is TGTGCCAGCATGCAGGGAAACACCATATATTTT. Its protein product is CASMQGNTIYF. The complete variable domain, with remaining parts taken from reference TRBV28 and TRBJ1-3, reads DVKVTQSSRYLVKRTGEKVFLECVQDMDHENMFWYRQDPGLGLRLIYFSYDVKMKEKGDIPEGYSVSREKKERFSLILESASTNQTSMYLCASMQGNTIYFGEGSWLTVV.

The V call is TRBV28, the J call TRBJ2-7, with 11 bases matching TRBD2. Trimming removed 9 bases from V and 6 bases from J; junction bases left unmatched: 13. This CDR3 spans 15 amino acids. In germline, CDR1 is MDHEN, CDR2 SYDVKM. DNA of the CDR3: TGTGCCAGTACATTTAGCGGGAGGGCATCATCCGAGCAGTACTTC. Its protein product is CASTFSGRASSEQYF.

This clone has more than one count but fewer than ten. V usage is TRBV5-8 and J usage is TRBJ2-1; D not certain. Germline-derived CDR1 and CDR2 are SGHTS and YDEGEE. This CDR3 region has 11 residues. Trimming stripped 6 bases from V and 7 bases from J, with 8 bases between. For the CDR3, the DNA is TGTGCCAGCACCCTACTGAATGAGCAGTTCTTC. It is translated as CASTLLNEQFF. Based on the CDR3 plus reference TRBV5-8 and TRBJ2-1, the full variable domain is EAGVTQSPTHLIKTRGQQATLRCSPISGHTSVYWYQQALGLGLQFLLWYDEGEERNRGNFPPRFSGRQFPNYSSELNVNALELEDSALYLCASTLLNEQFFGPGTRLTVL.

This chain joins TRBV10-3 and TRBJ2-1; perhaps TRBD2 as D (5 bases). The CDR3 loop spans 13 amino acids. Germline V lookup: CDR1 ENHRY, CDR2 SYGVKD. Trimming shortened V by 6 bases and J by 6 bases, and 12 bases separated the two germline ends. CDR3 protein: CAIREDRPNEQFF. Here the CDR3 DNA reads TGTGCCATCAGGGAGGACCGTCCCAATGAGCAGTTCTTC.

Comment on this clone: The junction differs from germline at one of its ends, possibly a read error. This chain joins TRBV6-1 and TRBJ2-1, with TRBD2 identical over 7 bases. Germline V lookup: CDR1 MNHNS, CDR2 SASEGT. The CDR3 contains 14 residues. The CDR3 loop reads CASSEAIGHREALF. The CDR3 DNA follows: TGTGCCAGCAGTGAAGCGATAGGGCACCGGGAGGCCCTCTTC.